This TCR beta chain was identified during a study of CD8+ T cells in alopecia areata. Treatment here: oral pan-JAK inhibitor, 5-10 mg twice daily. This clone came up a few times. cDNA prepared by RNA extraction and subsequent reverse transcription served as the template for sequencing. Sequencing used immunoSEQ multiplex PCR; TCRdb keeps in-frame clones, though not all of them. This table has some 58,000 clones, around 42% appearing once. The clonotype was recovered from a human donor with alopecia areata. Here the sequenced sample was CD8+ T cells sorted from blood, taken at approximately week 36, from a patient treated with tofacitinib.

CDR3 sequence (DNA): TGTGCCAGCATGGCTTATGTTGTAGGTGAGCAGTTCTTC. Its protein is CASMAYVVGEQFF. The chain has TRBV6-5 and TRBJ2-1; no definite D call. The CDR3 sequence is 13 residues long. V lost 7 bases to trimming and J lost 9 bases, with 16 bases between them. CDR1 and CDR2 from the germline V gene are MNHEY and SVGAGI.